Listed below are T cell receptor beta chains from one sample, sequenced in a study of T cell changes during pregnancy in multiple sclerosis. Repertoires were generated with immunoSEQ multiplex PCR, while TCRdb's copy carries only in-frame clones and drops some. This sample yields more than 65,000 clones, of which 91% are seen a single time; approximately 2.5% belongs to the top ten. This specimen consisted of peripheral blood, obtained in the first trimester of pregnancy. The receptor source for this set is a female donor with multiple sclerosis, enrolled in a pregnancy study. Each CDR3 is given with its conserved first and last residue. The D gene is left open where the match is weak. Size is omitted from some rows. Given values are once, few, many or a class for expanded clones.

v_call	clone_size	j_call	d_call	cdr3_nt	cdr3_aa
TRBV4-3	once	TRBJ1-2	.	TGCGCCAGCAGCCAAGATCTGGCAGTCCATGGCTACACCTTC	CASSQDLAVHGYTF
TRBV11-2	.	TRBJ1-1	.	TGTGCCAGCAGCTTCGGCAGGGTGAACACTGAAGCTTTCTTT	CASSFGRVNTEAFF
TRBV11-2	.	TRBJ1-6	.	TGTGCCAGCACCATCCAGATTCCGGGGGGTTCCTATCGGTCACCCCTCCACTTT	CASTIQIPGGSYRSPLHF
TRBV6-5	.	TRBJ1-5	.	TGTGCCAGCAGTTATTCGACTGGTCAGCCCCAGCATTTT	CASSYSTGQPQHF
TRBV6-6	.	TRBJ1-6	.	TGTGCCAGCAGTTACGGACAGACAAATTCACCCCTCCACTTT	CASSYGQTNSPLHF
TRBV28	.	TRBJ1-2	TRBD1	TGTGCCAGCAGTCCCCCCGGGACAGAGGTCTATGGCTACACCTTC	CASSPPGTEVYGYTF
TRBV11-2	once	TRBJ2-7	.	TGTGCCAGCAGCATCACAGGCTACGAGCAGTACTTC	CASSITGYEQYF
TRBV6-1	.	TRBJ2-7	.	TGTGCCAGCAGTGAATACGGTGGGGGGGCGAGCTACGAGCAGTACTTC	CASSEYGGGASYEQYF
TRBV5-1	.	TRBJ2-2	TRBD2	TGCGCCAGCAGCGTGGGACTAGCGGGAGGGCCCGCCGGGGAGCTGTTTTTT	CASSVGLAGGPAGELFF
TRBV28	.	TRBJ2-3	.	TGTGCCAGCAGTTTATCCCTGGCAGGGCGTCTAGATACGCAGTATTTT	CASSLSLAGRLDTQYF
TRBV7-2	.	TRBJ2-1	.	TGTGCCAGCAGTCCGAATGGACGGAGGGCCGATGAGCAGTTCTTC	CASSPNGRRADEQFF
TRBV6-6	.	TRBJ1-6	.	TGTGCCAGCAGTTACTCGAAGGGGACAAATTCACCCCTCCACTTT	CASSYSKGTNSPLHF
TRBV7-9	.	TRBJ1-2	TRBD1	TGTGCCAGCAGCGCCACAGGGGGCGCGGGCTACACCTTC	CASSATGGAGYTF
TRBV6-1	.	TRBJ1-2	TRBD1	TGTGCCAGCAGTGAGACAGGGTTGCAATATGGCTACACCTTC	CASSETGLQYGYTF
TRBV7-9	.	TRBJ2-3	.	TGTGCCAGCAGCACGGAGAGGGGCACAGATACGCAGTATTTT	CASSTERGTDTQYF
TRBV4-3	.	TRBJ1-5	TRBD1	TGCGCCAGCAGCCAGGACCACAGGGGCCCGAATCAGCCCCAGCATTTT	CASSQDHRGPNQPQHF
TRBV10-3	.	TRBJ2-7	TRBD2	TGTGCCATCAGGAGGACTAGCAGCTCCTACGAGCAGTACTTC	CAIRRTSSSYEQYF
TRBV28	.	TRBJ1-5	TRBD1	TGTGCCAGCAGTTTGTCTAGAGGGGGCGGATGGCCCCAGCATTTT	CASSLSRGGGWPQHF
TRBV11-2	.	TRBJ2-1	TRBD2	TGTGCCAGCAGCTTAGATCCCAGCGGGGCCTCGGATGAGCAGTTCTTC	CASSLDPSGASDEQFF
TRBV10-3	few	TRBJ2-2	.	TGTGCCATCACCGCGACTAGACCCGGGGAGCTGTTTTTT	CAITATRPGELFF
TRBV10-3	.	TRBJ2-6	TRBD2	TGTGCCATCAGTCGACTAGCGGGGGGTACTGGGGCCAACGTCCTGACTTTC	CAISRLAGGTGANVLTF
TRBV30	.	TRBJ1-3	TRBD1	TGTGCCTGGAGATCCCGTTGGCAGGGGGCTGGAAACACCATATATTTT	CAWRSRWQGAGNTIYF
TRBV5-4	.	TRBJ2-3	.	TGTGCCAGCAGCTTGGGTCGGCAGGGAAGCACAGATACGCAGTATTTT	CASSLGRQGSTDTQYF
TRBV2	.	TRBJ2-1	TRBD2	TGTGCCAGCAGATTCACTAGCGGGGGGGCCTTATACAATGAGCAGTTCTTC	CASRFTSGGALYNEQFF
TRBV4-3	.	TRBJ1-3	TRBD1	TGCGCCAGCAGCCGCTGGGGGACAGGGGGGTCGAACACCATATATTTT	CASSRWGTGGSNTIYF
TRBV10-3	once	TRBJ1-1	.	TGTGCCATCGGGGAACAGGGTTGGAACACTGAAGCTTTCTTT	CAIGEQGWNTEAFF
TRBV4-1	.	TRBJ2-1	.	TGCGCCAGCAGCCAAGTCACGGGTAGTGAGCAGTTCTTC	CASSQVTGSEQFF
TRBV7-2	.	TRBJ1-6	TRBD1	TGTGCCAGCAGGACCGGGACAGTGAGGGCACCCCTCCACTTT	CASRTGTVRAPLHF
TRBV6-5	.	TRBJ1-2	TRBD1	TGTGCCAGCAGTTGGGGCTCGATGACAGGGAGTGGCTACACCTTC	CASSWGSMTGSGYTF
TRBV19	.	TRBJ2-5	TRBD1	TGTGCCAGTAGGGGACAGGGGGGAGAGACCCAGTACTTC	CASRGQGGETQYF
TRBV19	.	TRBJ1-1	TRBD1	TGTGCCAGTAGGATGCGACAGGGTTTGGGAACTGAAGCTTTCTTT	CASRMRQGLGTEAFF
TRBV6-6	.	TRBJ1-3	.	TGTGCCAGCAAACAGGGACCGGGAAACACCATATATTTT	CASKQGPGNTIYF
TRBV11-3	.	TRBJ2-1	.	TGTGCCAGCAGCTTAGATCTAGGAGGTCTCTCCTACAATGAGCAGTTCTTC	CASSLDLGGLSYNEQFF
TRBV29-1	once	TRBJ1-2	TRBD1	TGCAGCGTTGGGACAGGGGAAGGCTACACCTTC	CSVGTGEGYTF
TRBV9	.	TRBJ2-5	TRBD1	TGTGCCAGCAGCTTTCTTCCGGACAGGCCGCAAGAGACCCAGTACTTC	CASSFLPDRPQETQYF
TRBV28	.	TRBJ1-1	TRBD1	TGTGCCAGCACCGCCACAGGGGAACCGAACACTGAAGCTTTCTTT	CASTATGEPNTEAFF
TRBV9	.	TRBJ2-7	.	TGTGCCAGCGGGCAGGGCTCTTCCTACGAGCAGTACTTC	CASGQGSSYEQYF
TRBV27	.	TRBJ1-5	TRBD1	TGTGCCAGCAGTTCCAACAACAGGGGGCAAGTCAATCAGCCCCAGCATTTT	CASSSNNRGQVNQPQHF
TRBV5-5	.	TRBJ2-7	.	TGTGCCAGCAGCTTCAACAGGGAATACGAGCAGTACTTC	CASSFNREYEQYF
TRBV7-2	.	TRBJ1-1	.	TGTGCCAGCAGCTTACAGGGGCAAGGTGAAGCTTTCTTT	CASSLQGQGEAFF
TRBV5-6	once	TRBJ1-3	.	TGTGCCAGCAGCTTGAAAACAGGGTCTGGAAACACCATATATTTT	CASSLKTGSGNTIYF
TRBV29-1	.	TRBJ2-7	.	TGCAGCGTTGGCCGACAGGCCTCCCTACGTTACGAGCAGTACTTC	CSVGRQASLRYEQYF
TRBV6-5	once	TRBJ2-7	TRBD2	TGTGCCAGCGGAGGACTAGCGGGAGACGAGTACTTC	CASGGLAGDEYF
TRBV5-6	.	TRBJ2-7	TRBD1	TGTGCCAGCAGCTTGGGGGACAGCCACGAGCAGTACTTC	CASSLGDSHEQYF
TRBV7-2	.	TRBJ2-1	TRBD2	TGTGCCAGCAGCTTACTAGCGGGAGTTGAGCAGTTCTTC	CASSLLAGVEQFF
TRBV30	.	TRBJ1-5	.	TGTGCCTGGAGACAGGGTGGAAATCAGCCCCAGCATTTT	CAWRQGGNQPQHF
TRBV25-1	.	TRBJ1-6	.	TGTGCCAGCAGTGAATGGGCCGGGGATAATTCACCCCTCCACTTT	CASSEWAGDNSPLHF
TRBV5-1	.	TRBJ2-7	TRBD1	TGCGCCAGCAGCGCCCTCGGGACAGGGGTCTACGAGCAGTACTTC	CASSALGTGVYEQYF
TRBV2	.	TRBJ2-2	TRBD2	TGTGCCAGCAGGGAAGAGCGGGGCACCGGGGAGCTGTTTTTT	CASREERGTGELFF
TRBV6-5	.	TRBJ2-5	.	TGTGCCAGCAGTTACTCCAGGCTGGAGACCCAGTACTTC	CASSYSRLETQYF
TRBV27	.	TRBJ2-2	TRBD2	TGTGCCAGCAGCGATTGGGGGCTAGCGGGGGCGAACACCGGGGAGCTGTTTTTT	CASSDWGLAGANTGELFF
TRBV6-4	medium-sized	TRBJ1-6	TRBD1	TGTGCCAGCAGTGAGGACAGGGATAATTCACCCCTCCACTTT	CASSEDRDNSPLHF